One T cell receptor (beta chain) is described in this entry. Its antigen is still unknown. The data derive from a study of vaccination and CD4 T cells after COVID-19. The overall study: In culture, cells were exposed to overlapping spike peptides from SARS-CoV-2, HCoV-NL63, HCoV-OC43 and HCoV-229E.

Noted time point: late sampling 161 to 241 days after vaccination in a few convalescent patients. Treatment in this sample: roughly 10-day PBMC culture with coronavirus spike peptide pools or control peptides (ViraFEST assay). The Oncomine TCR Beta short-read assay generated sequence data from the DNA of cultured CD4+ T cells. TCRdb ran MiXCR on the PCR reads and lists one entry per CDR3 protein. This repertoire shows 20,000 to 25,000 distinct CDR3 sequences, 46% found once; its top ten account for 10% to 15%. The V gene's germline CDR1 is DFQATT and CDR2 SNEGSKA (reference sequence). The germline V and J ends were trimmed by 3 bases and 7 bases, with 13 bases remaining between them. The CDR3 spans 12 residues.

The chain joins TRBV20-1 to TRBJ2-7; perhaps TRBD1 as D (5 bases). The sequence came from a human donor who had recovered from COVID-19. The source material was CD4+ T cells from blood, cultured in vitro, sampled about 7 months after SARS-CoV-2 vaccination. CDR3 DNA sequence: TGCAGTGCTAGTAGTTATTCAGGGGAGCAGTACTTC. It encodes CSASSYSGEQYF.